The clone carrying this TCR beta chain was counted only a few times. The V and J ends lost 2 bases and 4 bases respectively, with 8 bases between them. The CDR3 is 13 residues long. Per germline, CDR1 MNHEY and CDR2 SVGAGI. The data stem from a study of T cells in Graves' hyperthyroidism and ophthalmopathy. TCR beta CDR3 regions were amplified from RNA. First-round RT-PCR with HTBI primers amplified the TCR CDR3 region. TCRdb ran MiXCR on the multiplex PCR reads and lists one entry per CDR3 protein. The repertoire holds roughly 710,000 distinct CDR3 sequences, roughly a third seen once, with less than 35% in the top ten. Stable disease denoted Graves' hyperthyroidism without ophthalmopathy progression within 18 months. Subjects aged 18 to 65 presented with newly diagnosed hyperthyroidism of less than 2 months' duration.

This TCR was sampled from a woman aged 35 to 49 with Graves' hyperthyroidism. The chain employs TRBV6-5 and TRBJ2-5; D remains ambiguous. The specimen was blood. CDR3: CASSYQDRETQYF. In nucleotides, the CDR3 is TGTGCCAGCAGTTACCAGGATCGAGAGACCCAGTACTTC.